This paragraph reports one T cell receptor (beta chain). Sequencing was performed with immunoSEQ multiplex PCR; in TCRdb, only in-frame clones are kept and a portion is missing. The sample contains over 2,500 clones, roughly nine tenths of which appear only once. This entry comes from a study of T cells in lung cancer brain metastases. V lost 3 bases to trimming and J lost 3 bases, with 9 bases between them. This CDR3 spans 12 amino acids. Germline V gene lookup returns CDR1 SQVTM and CDR2 ANQGSEA. Sequencing input: tumor tissue from the primary lung tumor. This chain joins TRBV29-1 and TRBJ2-7; no firm D call. The TCR originated in an older man with non-small cell lung cancer. The CDR3 coding sequence is TGCAGCGTTGAGGTACAGTTCTACGAGCAGTACTTC. As protein: CSVEVQFYEQYF.